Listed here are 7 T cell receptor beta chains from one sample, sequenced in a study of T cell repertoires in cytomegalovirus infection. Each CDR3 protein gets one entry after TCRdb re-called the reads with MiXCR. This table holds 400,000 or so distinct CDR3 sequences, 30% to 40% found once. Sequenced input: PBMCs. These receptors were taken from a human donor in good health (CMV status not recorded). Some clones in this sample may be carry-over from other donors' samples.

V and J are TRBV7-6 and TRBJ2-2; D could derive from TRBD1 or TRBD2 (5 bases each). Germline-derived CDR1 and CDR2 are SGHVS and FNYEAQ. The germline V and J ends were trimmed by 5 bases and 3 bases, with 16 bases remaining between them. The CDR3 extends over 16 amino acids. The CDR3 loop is CASSPTQGVDTGELFF. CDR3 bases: TGTGCCAGCAGCCCAACCCAGGGAGTTGACACCGGGGAGCTGTTTTTT.

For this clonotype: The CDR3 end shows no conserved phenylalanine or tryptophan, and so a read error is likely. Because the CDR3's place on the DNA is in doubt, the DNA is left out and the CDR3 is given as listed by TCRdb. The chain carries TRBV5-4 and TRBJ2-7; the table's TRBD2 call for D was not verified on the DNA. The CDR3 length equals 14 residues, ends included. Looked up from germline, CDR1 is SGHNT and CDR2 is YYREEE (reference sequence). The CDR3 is CASRLAGSDYEQSL.

The DNA for the CDR3 is TGTGCCAGTAGCCCCCGAGGCGGACAGATCAAAAACATTCAGTACTTC. This translates into CASSPRGGQIKNIQYF. The rearrangement joins TRBV19 to TRBJ2-4; perhaps TRBD1 as D (6 bases). Trimming removed 6 bases at V and 3 bases at J, with 18 bases between. The CDR3 sequence is 16 residues long. Germline CDR1 and CDR2: LNHDA and SQIVND (reference sequence).

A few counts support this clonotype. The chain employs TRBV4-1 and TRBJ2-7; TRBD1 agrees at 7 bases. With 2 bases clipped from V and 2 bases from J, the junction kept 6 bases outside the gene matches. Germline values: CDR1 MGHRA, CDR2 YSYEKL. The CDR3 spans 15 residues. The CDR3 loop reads CASSQPGQITYEQYF. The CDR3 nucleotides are TGCGCCAGCAGCCAACCGGGACAGATTACCTACGAGCAGTACTTC.

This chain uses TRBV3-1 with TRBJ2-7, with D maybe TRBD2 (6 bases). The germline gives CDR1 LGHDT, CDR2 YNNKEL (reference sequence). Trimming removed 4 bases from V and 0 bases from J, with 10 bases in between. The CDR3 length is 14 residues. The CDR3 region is CASSPRGISYEQYF. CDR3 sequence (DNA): TGTGCCAGCAGCCCTCGCGGGATCTCCTACGAGCAGTACTTC.

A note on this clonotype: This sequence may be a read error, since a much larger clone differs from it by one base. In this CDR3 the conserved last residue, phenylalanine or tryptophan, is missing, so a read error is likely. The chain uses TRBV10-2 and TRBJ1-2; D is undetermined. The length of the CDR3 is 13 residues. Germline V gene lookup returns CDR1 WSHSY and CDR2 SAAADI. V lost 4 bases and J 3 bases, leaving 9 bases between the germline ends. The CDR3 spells CASSGTGDYGYTI. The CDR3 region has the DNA TGCGCCAGCAGTGGGACGGGCGACTATGGCTACACCATC.

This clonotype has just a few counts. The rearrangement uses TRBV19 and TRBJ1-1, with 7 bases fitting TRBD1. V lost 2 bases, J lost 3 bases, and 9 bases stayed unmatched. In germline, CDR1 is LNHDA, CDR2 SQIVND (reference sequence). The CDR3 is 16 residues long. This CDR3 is CASSISLTGAYTEAFF. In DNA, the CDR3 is TGTGCCAGTAGTATAAGTCTCACAGGGGCGTACACTGAAGCTTTCTTT.